The next 32 T cell receptor beta chains were all read from a single sample in a study of regulatory T cells in long-lasting Graves disease. Time point described: newly diagnosed GD, antithyroid drugs for less than 3 months. TCR sequences were obtained from RNA taken from PBMCs. iRepertoire HTBI primers and Arm-PCR of CDR3 regions built TCR beta libraries. TCRdb called the multiplex PCR reads again in MiXCR, with one record for every CDR3 protein. Seen here are roughly 420,000 distinct CDR3 sequences, 14% observed once, and the top ten hold approximately 19%. This sample was also put to use in a study of T cells in Graves' hyperthyroidism and ophthalmopathy.

This specimen was peripheral blood mononuclear cells (PBMCs), taken at new diagnosis, from a patient treated with antithyroid drugs. The receptors come from a woman aged 45-65 years with Graves disease.

This clonotype was observed many times. The V gene is TRBV29-1, the J gene TRBJ2-7; TRBD1 aligns across 8 bases. Unmatched junction bases numbered 14, after V lost 7 bases and J lost 3 bases. The V gene's germline CDR1 is SQVTM and CDR2 ANQGSEA. This CDR3 spans 15 amino acids. The DNA for the CDR3 is TGCAGCGCTTTGGGAAACAGGGGGATAATCTACGAGCAGTACTTC. Translated, it gives CSALGNRGIIYEQYF.

The chain's CDR3 is CASSIGVTYNEQFF. The CDR3 bases are TGTGCCAGTAGTATTGGCGTTACCTACAATGAGCAGTTCTTC. The rearrangement links TRBV19 to TRBJ2-1; D call uncertain. Germline assignment: CDR1 LNHDA and CDR2 SQIVND (reference sequence). The CDR3 contains 14 residues. V dropped 3 bases and J dropped 2 bases, with 8 bases sitting between them.

In the case of this clonotype: The junction departs from the called germline gene at one end, perhaps through a read error. The CDR3 DNA is TGTGTCAGCTCAGCTAGTCCCGGGACAGGAATCACCTACGAGCAGTACTTC. Translation gives CVSSASPGTGITYEQYF. V usage is TRBV5-4 and J usage is TRBJ2-7, with 8 bases lining up with TRBD1. The CDR3 is made up of 17 amino acids. Germline lookup yields CDR1 SGHNT and CDR2 YYREEE (reference sequence).

This clonotype was seen repeatedly, ten times or more. The chain carries TRBV11-2 and TRBJ2-5; 10 positions match TRBD2. With V trimmed by 5 bases and J by 3 bases, 9 bases remained unmatched. CDR3 length equals 16 residues. In germline, CDR1 is SGHAT, CDR2 FQNNGV. CDR3: CASSRAGLAYKETQYF. Written as DNA, the CDR3 is TGTGCCAGCAGCCGCGCGGGACTAGCGTACAAAGAGACCCAGTACTTC. The full variable domain, completed using reference TRBV11-2 and TRBJ2-5, is EAGVAQSPRYKIIEKRQSVAFWCNPISGHATLYWYQQILGQGPKLLIQFQNNGVVDDSQLPKDRFSAERLKGVDSTLKIQPAKLEDSAVYLCASSRAGLAYKETQYFGPGTRLLVL.

This clonotype is a singleton in its sample. It may be a read error: a sequence one base away is much more abundant. CDR3 sequence: CASSQSGGEWETQYF. The CDR3 DNA reads TGTGCCAGCAGCCAGTCAGGGGGTGAATGGGAGACCCAGTACTTC. The J gene is TRBJ2-1, the V gene TRBV3-1; 7 bases are a match to TRBD1. Matching the DNA end better, TRBJ2-5 makes the J call doubtful. Per the germline V gene, CDR1 is LGHDT and CDR2 is YNNKEL (reference sequence). The CDR3 extends over 15 amino acids.

V is TRBV5-1 and J is TRBJ2-1; TRBD2 aligns across 13 bases. J lost 9 bases, V lost 2 bases, and 14 bases had no gene match. The CDR3 covers 18 residues. CDR1 SGHRS and CDR2 YFSETQ come from the germline V gene. CDR3 sequence (DNA): TGCGCCAGCAGCTTAGGACACTCCACTAGCGGGAGGGCCAGTGAGCAGTTCTTC. This sequence encodes CASSLGHSTSGRASEQFF.

This clonotype came up many times. V usage is TRBV20-1 and J usage is TRBJ2-3; 10 positions match TRBD2. CDR1 and CDR2 from the germline V gene are DFQATT and SNEGSKA (reference sequence). The CDR3 sequence is 14 residues long. The junction had 9 bases not matched to a gene; V was cut back by 5 bases and J by 7 bases. The CDR3 DNA reads as TGCAGTGCTCCAGCGGGAGGGCCCGCGAATACGCAGTATTTT. Translated: CSAPAGGPANTQYF.

There are many counts of this clonotype. V is TRBV2 and J is TRBJ2-3; 13 bases align to TRBD2. Germline V lookup: CDR1 SNHLY, CDR2 FYNNEI. There are 17 residues in the CDR3. V lost 4 bases to trimming and J lost 4 bases; unmatched junction nucleotides: 8. The CDR3 DNA reads as TGTGCCAGCAGTGCCTTGACTAGCGGGAGGTCGTCAGATACGCAGTATTTT. Translation gives CASSALTSGRSSDTQYF.

The rearrangement uses TRBV30 and TRBJ1-2; 7 positions match TRBD1. CDR3 length equals 14 residues. Per germline, CDR1 GTSNPN and CDR2 SVGIG (reference sequence). The CDR3: CSGSGQGVIYGYTF. The CDR3 DNA sequence: TGTTCGGGATCGGGGCAGGGGGTTATCTATGGCTACACCTTC.

This clonotype was detected a few times. This chain links TRBV30 with TRBJ2-3; 13 bases align to TRBD2. This CDR3 has 17 amino acids. Trimming cost V 1 base and J 3 bases; bases outside gene matches: 7. Germline values: CDR1 GTSNPN, CDR2 SVGIG (reference sequence). DNA for the CDR3: TGTGCCTGGAGTGCCACCAGGACTAGCGGGAGAACAGATACGCAGTATTTT. This codes for CAWSATRTSGRTDTQYF.

At least ten counts were recorded for this clonotype. The genes are TRBV2 and TRBJ2-5; D is perhaps TRBD1 or TRBD2 (5 bases each). V was trimmed by 6 bases and J by 1 base, leaving 9 bases between them. Looked up from germline, CDR1 is SNHLY and CDR2 is FYNNEI. The CDR3 totals 13 residues. The CDR3 loop is CASRRDLQETQYF. CDR3 in DNA: TGTGCCAGCAGGAGGGACCTCCAAGAGACCCAGTACTTC.

As regards this clonotype: This may stem from a read error, because a much larger clone lies one nucleotide away. The V gene is TRBV10-3, the J gene TRBJ2-7, with D maybe TRBD2 (6 bases). The germline V gene encodes CDR1 ENHRY and CDR2 SYGVKD. There are 12 residues in the CDR3. DNA of the CDR3: TGTGCCATCGCGGGTTTGGACTACGGGCAGTACTTC. Residues: CAIAGLDYGQYF.

This clonotype was picked up a small number of times. The V call is TRBV30, the J call TRBJ2-7; 7 nucleotides agree with TRBD2. The junction had 7 bases not matched to a gene; V was cut back by 2 bases and J by 0 bases. Per germline, CDR1 GTSNPN and CDR2 SVGIG (reference sequence). CDR3 size: 15 residues. The CDR3 nucleotides are TGTGCCTGGAGTACCTTTCCGGGAGGCTCCTACGAGCAGTACTTC. This translates into CAWSTFPGGSYEQYF.

This chain connects TRBV5-1 to TRBJ2-5; D possibly uses TRBD1 or TRBD2 (6 bases each). This CDR3 has 15 amino acids. V lost 0 bases, J lost 4 bases, and 13 bases lay in between. Germline loops: CDR1 SGHRS, CDR2 YFSETQ. CDR3 protein: CASSLDGGGGETQYF. The DNA for the CDR3 is TGCGCCAGCAGCTTGGATGGCGGAGGGGGAGAGACCCAGTACTTC. Drawing the rest from reference TRBV5-1 and TRBJ2-5, the complete variable domain is KAGVTQTPRYLIKTRGQQVTLSCSPISGHRSVSWYQQTPGQGLQFLFEYFSETQRNKGNFPGRFSGRQFSNSRSEMNVSTLELGDSALYLCASSLDGGGGETQYFGPGTRLLVL.

About this clonotype itself: This may come from a read error, since a much larger clone is one base off. The V and J genes are TRBV12-3 or TRBV12-4 and TRBJ2-5; 8 nucleotides line up with TRBD1. The CDR3 length is 16 residues. This chain's CDR3 is CASSLPPTGAQETQHF. The CDR3 coding sequence is TGTGCCAGCAGTTTACCCCCGACAGGGGCCCAAGAGACCCAGCACTTC.

This clonotype appeared many times. The CDR3 loop reads CASSLGGGSGRATDTQYF. The CDR3, as DNA: TGTGCCAGCAGCTTAGGGGGCGGGAGCGGGAGGGCAACAGATACGCAGTATTTT. The genes are TRBV7-8 and TRBJ2-3, with TRBD2 matching 10 bases. Germline V lookup: CDR1 SGHVS, CDR2 FQNEAQ. The CDR3 is 18 amino acids. The V segment lost 1 base and the J segment 3 bases; nucleotides outside the gene matches: 10.

Comments on this clonotype: Given a much more abundant clone one base away, this may be a read error. In this CDR3 the conserved last residue, phenylalanine or tryptophan, is missing, so a read error is likely. J is TRBJ2-1 and V is TRBV27; 11 bases match TRBD2. Germline V lookup: CDR1 MNHEY, CDR2 SMNVEV (reference sequence). The CDR3 has 17 residues. Unmatched junction bases numbered 10, after V lost 4 bases and J lost 5 bases. The CDR3 bases are TGTGCCAGCAGTTCCCACCCCGGGACTAGCGGTCACAATGAGCAGTTCCTC. It translates to CASSSHPGTSGHNEQFL.

This clonotype was detected many times. This chain joins TRBV11-1 and TRBJ2-1, with D tentatively TRBD1 or TRBD2 (5 bases each). Germline V CDR1 and CDR2: SGHAT, FQDESV (reference sequence). Trimming cost V 4 bases and J 5 bases, with 21 bases left between them. CDR3 length equals 17 residues. The CDR3 sequence: CASSSTFLRDANNEQFF. CDR3 DNA: TGTGCCAGCAGCTCTACTTTCCTCCGGGACGCTAACAATGAGCAGTTCTTC.

In its sample, this clonotype was seen a few times. This rearrangement joins TRBV6-1 to TRBJ1-2; weak D call: TRBD1 (5 bases). This CDR3 contains 13 residues. V was shortened by 2 bases and J by 4 bases, with 8 bases between the two germline ends. Germline V gene lookup returns CDR1 MNHNS and CDR2 SASEGT. CDR3 in DNA: TGTGCCAGCAGTGAATTGACAGTCTATGGCTACACCTTC. Its translation: CASSELTVYGYTF.

This clonotype has only a few counts. The CDR3 DNA reads TGTGCCACCAGTGATTCCGGGACTAGCGGGAGAAGTAGCTACGAGCAGTACTTC. This codes for CATSDSGTSGRSSYEQYF. This chain uses TRBV24-1 with TRBJ2-7; TRBD2 matches 14 bases. Germline values: CDR1 KGHDR, CDR2 SFDVKD. V dropped 2 bases and J dropped 3; count of bases not matched to a gene: 8. CDR3 length: 18 residues.

Remarks on this clonotype: This may be a read error, as it is one base from a much larger clone. The CDR3 here is CVSSQGGRDYEQYF. CDR3 DNA: TGTGTCAGCAGCCAAGGGGGCAGGGATTACGAGCAGTACTTC. V and J are TRBV3-1 and TRBJ2-7; the match to TRBD1 covers 7 bases. From germline, CDR1 is LGHDT and CDR2 YNNKEL (reference sequence). The CDR3 length is 14 residues.

The V and J genes are TRBV19 and TRBJ2-1; no clear D gene. This CDR3 contains 17 residues. The germline gives CDR1 LNHDA, CDR2 SQIVND (reference sequence). The V and J ends lost 3 bases and 4 bases respectively, with 19 bases between them. The chain's CDR3 is CASSIRRWPRFYNEQFF. As DNA, the CDR3 is TGTGCCAGTAGTATCCGCCGTTGGCCCCGCTTTTACAATGAGCAGTTCTTC.

This clonotype was counted a few times. The V and J genes are TRBV4-1 and TRBJ1-2; D possibly corresponds to TRBD1 (5 bases). The CDR3 extends over 13 amino acids. The ends were cut back, 0 bases at V and 8 bases at J, with 10 bases in the middle. CDR1 and CDR2 (germline): MGHRA, YSYEKL. The CDR3 nucleotides are TGCGCCAGCAGCCAAGAAGGGGCCCCCGGCTACACCTTC. It translates to CASSQEGAPGYTF.

The chain carries TRBV3-1 and TRBJ1-2, with 7 bases aligning to TRBD1. Per germline, CDR1 LGHDT and CDR2 YNNKEL (reference sequence). The length of the CDR3 is 14 residues. V was clipped by 2 bases and J by 2 bases; unmatched bases: 2. In DNA, the CDR3 is TGTGCCAGCAGCCAACCGGACAGGAACTATGGCTACACCTTC. Its protein is CASSQPDRNYGYTF.

This clonotype was seen ten or more times. The V call is TRBV18, the J call TRBJ2-7; D remains ambiguous. The CDR3 consists of 14 residues. The ends were cut back, 1 base at V and 5 bases at J, with 12 bases in the middle. Germline CDR1 and CDR2: KGHSH and LQKENI. CDR3 bases: TGTGCCAGCTCACCACAGGGTCTCCTTGACGAGCAGTACTTC. Translated, it gives CASSPQGLLDEQYF. The full variable domain, in which reference TRBV18 and TRBJ2-7 provide the parts outside the CDR3, is NAGVMQNPRHLVRRRGQEARLRCSPMKGHSHVYWYRQLPEEGLKFMVYLQKENIIDESGMPKERFSAEFPKEGPSILRIQQVVRGDSAAYFCASSPQGLLDEQYFGPGTRLTVT.

The genes are TRBV4-1 and TRBJ2-2; D is possibly TRBD1 or TRBD2 (5 bases each). Germline V gene sequence: CDR1 MGHRA, CDR2 YSYEKL. Trimming shortened V by 0 bases and J by 4 bases, and 12 bases separated the two germline ends. CDR3 length: 16 amino acids. The CDR3 region is CASSQDSRGLTGELFF. CDR3 DNA sequence: TGCGCCAGCAGCCAAGATTCCCGGGGCCTCACCGGGGAGCTGTTTTTT.

Of note for this clonotype: Since a far larger clone is one base different, this is likely a read error. The rearrangement joins TRBV11-2 to TRBJ2-5; D possibly corresponds to TRBD2 (6 bases). The CDR3 contains 15 residues. The germline CDR1 and CDR2 sequences are SGHAT and FQNNGV. Trimming shortened V by 0 bases and J by 11 bases, and 19 bases separated the two germline ends. The CDR3 DNA reads as TGTGCCAGCAGCTTAGACTCCGGGAGTTTAAATGAGCAGTACTTC. This sequence encodes CASSLDSGSLNEQYF.

With respect to this clonotype: A much larger clone differs by one base, so this may be a read error. The chain links TRBV28 to TRBJ1-1; no clear D gene. This CDR3 has 15 residues. Deletions cut 6 bases from V and 1 base from J, with 15 bases between. CDR1 MDHEN and CDR2 SYDVKM come from the germline V gene. The CDR3 DNA is TGTGCCAGCAGGTTCACGCGGGGAGGGAACACTGAAGCTTTCTTT. Residues: CASRFTRGGNTEAFF. The full variable domain, rest sourced from reference TRBV28 and TRBJ1-1, is DVKVTQSSRYLVKRTGEKVFLECVQDMDHENMFWYRQDPGLGLRLIYFSYDVKMKEKGDIPEGYSVSREKKERFSLILESASTNQTSMYLCASRFTRGGNTEAFFGQGTRLTVV.

This clonotype has a handful of counts. The chain uses TRBV27 and TRBJ2-3; D uncertain. CDR1 and CDR2 (germline): MNHEY, SMNVEV (reference sequence). Trimming left V 6 bases short and J 1 base short, with 11 bases between. This CDR3 has 14 amino acids. The CDR3 spells CASSLYLGTDTQYF. The CDR3 DNA sequence: TGTGCCAGCAGCCTATATCTAGGCACAGATACGCAGTATTTT.

This clonotype was seen many times. The CDR3 DNA reads TGTGCCTGGAGTGTAGACAGAGTCTCCTACGAGCAGTACTTC. Its protein product is CAWSVDRVSYEQYF. The chain has TRBV30 and TRBJ2-7, with D possibly TRBD1 on 5 matching bases. This CDR3 has 14 residues. Trimming took off 0 bases at V and 0 bases at J, with 9 bases between the two ends. From germline, CDR1 is GTSNPN and CDR2 SVGIG (reference sequence). The whole variable domain, remainder taken from reference TRBV30 and TRBJ2-7, is SQTIHQWPATLVQPVGSPLSLECTVEGTSNPNLYWYRQAAGRGLQLLFYSVGIGQISSEVPQNLSASRPQDRQFILSSKKLLLSDSGFYLCAWSVDRVSYEQYFGPGTRLTVT.

The chain is built from TRBV11-2 and TRBJ2-7, with 13 bases matching TRBD2. J lost 1 base, V lost 1 base, and 7 bases had no gene match. CDR1 is SGHAT and CDR2 is FQNNGV in the germline V gene. The CDR3 contains 18 residues. The CDR3 sequence: CASSLVGTSGTGSYEQYF. In nucleotides, the CDR3 is TGTGCCAGCAGCTTAGTGGGGACTAGCGGGACAGGGTCCTACGAGCAGTACTTC.

The table lists this clonotype with many counts. The V and J genes are TRBV11-2 and TRBJ1-1; D call uncertain. This CDR3 has 17 amino acids. CDR1 is SGHAT and CDR2 is FQNNGV in the germline V gene. V gave up 1 base and J gave up 1 base, with 16 bases separating them. Written as DNA, the CDR3 is TGTGCCAGCAGCTTAGTGTTATTGAGGCAGCGGAACACTGAAGCTTTCTTT. Translation: CASSLVLLRQRNTEAFF.